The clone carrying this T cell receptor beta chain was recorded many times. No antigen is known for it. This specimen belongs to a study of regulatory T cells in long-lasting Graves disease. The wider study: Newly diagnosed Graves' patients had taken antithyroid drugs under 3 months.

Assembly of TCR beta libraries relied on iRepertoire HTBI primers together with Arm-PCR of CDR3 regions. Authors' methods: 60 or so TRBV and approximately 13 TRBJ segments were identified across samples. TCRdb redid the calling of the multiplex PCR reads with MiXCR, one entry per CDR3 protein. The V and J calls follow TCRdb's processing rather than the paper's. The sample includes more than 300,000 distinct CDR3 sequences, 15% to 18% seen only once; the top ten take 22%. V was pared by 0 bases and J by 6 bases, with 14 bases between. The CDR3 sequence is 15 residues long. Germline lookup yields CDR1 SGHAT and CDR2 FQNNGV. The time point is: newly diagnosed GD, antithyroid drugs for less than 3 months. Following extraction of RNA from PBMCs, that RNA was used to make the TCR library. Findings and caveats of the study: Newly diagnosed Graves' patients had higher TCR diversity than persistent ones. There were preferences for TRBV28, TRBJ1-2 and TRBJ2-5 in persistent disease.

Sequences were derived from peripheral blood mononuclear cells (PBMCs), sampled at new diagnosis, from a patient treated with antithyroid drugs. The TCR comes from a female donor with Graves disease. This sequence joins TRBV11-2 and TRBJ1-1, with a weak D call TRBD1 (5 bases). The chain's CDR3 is CASSLEGRRAAEAFF. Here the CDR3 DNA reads TGTGCCAGCAGCTTAGAGGGACGGAGGGCGGCTGAAGCTTTCTTT.